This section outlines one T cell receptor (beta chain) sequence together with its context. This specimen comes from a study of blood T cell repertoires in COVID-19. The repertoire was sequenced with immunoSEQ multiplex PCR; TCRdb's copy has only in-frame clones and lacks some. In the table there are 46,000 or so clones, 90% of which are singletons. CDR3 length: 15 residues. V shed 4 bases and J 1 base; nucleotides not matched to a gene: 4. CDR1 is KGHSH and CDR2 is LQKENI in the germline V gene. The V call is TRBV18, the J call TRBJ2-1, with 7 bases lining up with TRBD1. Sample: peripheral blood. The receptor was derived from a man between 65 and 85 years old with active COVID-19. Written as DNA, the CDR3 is TGTGCCAGCTCACTTTGGGACAGTTCCTACAATGAGCAGTTCTTC. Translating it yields CASSLWDSSYNEQFF.